The 19 T cell receptor beta chains reported below all come from one sample, sequenced in a study of T cells expressing NK-cell markers. TCRdb re-called the 5' RACE reads and catalogs CDR3 proteins one per entry, DNA excluded. The repertoire table contains 350,000 to 400,000 distinct CDR3 sequences. Sequencing used blood T cells: a sorted CD56 or NKG2C T cell subset, CD4+ or CD8+ T cells, or bulk PBMC T cells (not recorded which). The receptors come from a woman aged 45-65 years in good health.

This chain joins TRBV29-1 and TRBJ2-3; TCRdb selects TRBD2, and the lack of DNA leaves this call unchecked. The CDR3 runs 16 residues. Per the germline V gene, CDR1 is SQVTM and CDR2 is ANQGSEA. CDR3 in amino acids: CSVEDLTSVYLDTQYF.

The chain uses TRBV5-1 and TRBJ2-2; the D call of TRBD1 rests on TCRdb alone, since no DNA is present to check it. This CDR3 region has 16 residues. Per germline, CDR1 SGHRS and CDR2 YFSETQ. Here the CDR3 reads CASSPSGTTNTGELFF.

The chain is built from TRBV7-3 and TRBJ2-7; the D gene TCRdb calls, TRBD2, cannot be checked with no DNA. Germline assignment: CDR1 SGHTA and CDR2 FQGTGA. The CDR3 consists of 14 residues. The CDR3 loop reads CASSQTSGSYEQYF.

The CDR3 loop is CASRRTGKNGEQFF. The chain links TRBV6-1 to TRBJ2-1; TCRdb returns TRBD1, unconfirmable since there is no DNA. Germline V lookup: CDR1 MNHNS, CDR2 SASEGT. This CDR3 is built from 14 residues.

The V call is TRBV5-1, the J call TRBJ2-3; TCRdb picks TRBD1, but there is no DNA to check that call. Germline CDR1 and CDR2: SGHRS and YFSETQ. This CDR3 has 16 residues. The CDR3 loop is CASSLVGPSPPDTQYF.

The rearrangement joins TRBV4-1 to TRBJ2-5; TCRdb designates TRBD2, a call that cannot be tested without DNA. The CDR3 consists of 17 residues. Per the germline V gene, CDR1 is MGHRA and CDR2 is YSYEKL. The CDR3 is CASSPRVLVGTMETQYF.

J is TRBJ2-7 and V is TRBV7-2; TCRdb calls TRBD2, which cannot be checked without DNA. CDR1 and CDR2 (germline): SGHTA, FQGNSA. CDR3 length equals 15 residues. CDR3 sequence: CASSLQAGVSVEQYF.

The CDR3 sequence: CAISGYPDLGNEQFF. The chain couples TRBV10-3 to TRBJ2-1; TCRdb proposes TRBD1, but this gene call is untestable without DNA. This CDR3 region has 15 residues. CDR1 is ENHRY and CDR2 is SYGVKD in the germline V gene.

The CDR3 protein is CSARIREGRGWNIQYF. The V call is TRBV20-1, the J call TRBJ2-4; TCRdb gives TRBD2 as the D gene, but with no DNA this cannot be confirmed. In germline, CDR1 is DFQATT, CDR2 SNEGSKA (reference sequence). CDR3 length: 16 amino acids.

The rearrangement joins TRBV11-3 to TRBJ2-5; TCRdb proposes TRBD2, but this gene call is untestable without DNA. Germline V gene sequence: CDR1 SGHNT, CDR2 YENEEA. This CDR3 region has 19 residues. CDR3 in amino acids: CASSLWALGTSGDQETQYF.

The chain employs TRBV10-2 and TRBJ1-2. Germline lookup yields CDR1 WSHSY and CDR2 SAAADI. The CDR3 totals 14 residues. The CDR3 here is CASSGDLLSGGYTF.

The V gene is TRBV20-1, the J gene TRBJ2-4. This CDR3 is built from 14 residues. CDR1 and CDR2 from the germline V gene are DFQATT and SNEGSKA (reference sequence). The CDR3 reads CSAEQPGAKNIQYF.

The chain links TRBV12-3 or TRBV12-4 to TRBJ2-6. CDR3 length equals 16 residues. CDR3: CASSLAGSTGANVLTF.

The CDR3 spells CTASWGLDQPQHF. V gene TRBV29-1 combines with J gene TRBJ1-5; TCRdb's D gene call, TRBD1, goes unchecked for lack of DNA. The CDR3 has 13 amino acids. The germline gives CDR1 SQVTM, CDR2 ANQGSEA. Full variable domain (missing parts from reference TRBV29-1 and TRBJ1-5): SAVISQKPSRDICQRGTSLTIQCQVDSQVTMMFWYRQQPGQSLTLIATANQGSEATYESGFVIDKFPISRPNLTFSTLTVSNMSPEDSSIYLCTASWGLDQPQHFGDGTRLSIL.

This chain links TRBV24-1 with TRBJ2-1; lacking DNA, the TRBD1 call made by TCRdb goes unchecked. The CDR3 consists of 13 residues. The germline gives CDR1 KGHDR, CDR2 SFDVKD. This chain's CDR3 is CATSGLGNFGQFF.

The chain uses TRBV3-1 and TRBJ2-5; TCRdb names TRBD2, which stays unverified in the absence of DNA. The CDR3 spans 15 residues. The germline gives CDR1 LGHDT, CDR2 YNNKEL (reference sequence). This CDR3 reads CASSQGSREEETQYF.

The J gene is TRBJ2-2, the V gene TRBV12-3 or TRBV12-4; TCRdb names TRBD1, which stays unverified in the absence of DNA. The CDR3 is 13 amino acids. CDR3 in amino acids: CASRIRQPGELFF.

This chain links TRBV12-3 or TRBV12-4 with TRBJ2-1. This CDR3 is built from 14 residues. This CDR3 reads CASSPSGPNNEQFF.

V usage is TRBV4-1 and J usage is TRBJ1-4; checking the TCRdb D call of TRBD1 is not possible without DNA. The CDR3 runs 14 residues. Germline lookup yields CDR1 MGHRA and CDR2 YSYEKL. The CDR3 sequence is CASRPGRPNEKLFF.